Given below is one T cell receptor beta chain in context. Its target antigen remains unknown. No base qualities exist here, and no much larger clone lies one base off it. This specimen belongs to a study of identical twins (TCRdb year 2016). In terms of the full investigation: To test whether fetal clonotypes persist, the study used deep sequencing on TCR alpha and beta repertoires from monozygotic twins, unrelated adults of various ages, and cord blood. To rule out contamination, replicate twin experiments were performed at different times with different library preparation protocols.

Library construction relied on 5' RACE. The listed sequencing device is Illumina HiSeq 2000. Template switching introduced a universal primer binding site; the final cDNA contained a unique molecular identifier, enabling accurate counting of TCR cDNA molecules. Specific primers in the conserved constant-segment region were used to synthesize first-strand cDNA for TCR alpha and beta chains. To control for contamination, every cDNA library was double barcoded, receiving both a SMART-Mk sample barcode and Illumina barcodes. TruSeq adapter sequences along with Illumina sample barcodes were introduced in two successive PCR steps. The TCR alpha and beta cDNA libraries were sequenced on the Illumina HiSeq platform using custom primers. The source study handled its data this way. Unique molecular identifiers were extracted from raw reads with MiGEC, and CDR3 positions were determined with MiXCR. Recombination models were inferred per individual with the repgenHMM and IGoR tools using an EM algorithm. The analysis of shared clonotypes was done with the tcR package in R, with sharing normalized by the product of cloneset sizes. To study raw recombination without the effects of thymic and clonal selection, out-of-frame nonproductive sequences were analyzed. TCRdb redid the processing of the public reads, applying fastp at Q25 and MiXCR, and retained in-frame beta chains. Rows are combined by CDR3 protein, so each entry shows the most common genes and DNA. For this entry, the V and J calls and clone size follow TCRdb and not the study's own pipeline. The sample records 520,000 or so distinct CDR3 sequences, less than 25% of which are singletons. Around 1% of the sample rests with the top ten.

Only healthy Caucasian donors were included. The twin cohort comprised three pairs of female monozygotic twins, all aged roughly 18 to 29 years. Positive isolation kits from Invitrogen were used to isolate the CD4+ and CD8+ T cell populations. Study-wide findings and limitations: Compared with coincidental sharing between unrelated individuals, out-of-frame TCR alpha sequences shared between twins showed an excess of sequences with low generation probability. A weaker excess of twin sharing was found in beta out-of-frame sequences because the signal-to-noise ratio was lowered by fewer shared sequences. Invariant T cells such as MAIT and iNKT could partly confound zero-insertion analyses, though diverse VJ usage argued against this for most clonotypes. In monozygotic twins, out-of-frame TCR alpha sharing was systematically underestimated by recombination models, although the models agreed with sharing between unrelated individuals. Abundant cord blood beta clonotypes carried fewer insertions; young adult naive repertoires showed a weaker similar trend, while memory repertoires showed none. Because the same donors could not be followed over many years, the conclusions depended on cross-sectional statistical analysis.

V was cut back by 5 bases and J by 5 bases, leaving a gap of 18 bases between them. Via the germline V gene (reference sequence), CDR1 is SEHNR and CDR2 FQNEAQ. Counted from cysteine to phenylalanine, this CDR3 has 15 amino acids. Of the read, only the CDR3 DNA is kept; its 45 bases are in frame from base 1. The data also belong to a second study, concerning T cells expressing NK-cell markers. The second investigation adds: Three sorted T-cell subsets (CD3+CD56+NKG2C+, CD3+CD56+NKG2C- and CD3+CD56-NKG2C+) from roughly eight donors had their TCR beta-chain repertoires profiled. Among the eight sequenced donors, seven were HCMV-seropositive and one was HCMV-seronegative. To restrict sorting to alphabetaTCR-expressing T cells, an anti-gammadeltaTCR antibody was added in several experiments. In several donors, the dominant CD3+CD56+NKG2C+ clonotypes were found to rank among the top 10 CD8+ clonotypes and to make up roughly 1.0-7.0% of CD8+ T cells. Those dominant clonotypes were again the most abundant among CD3+CD56-NKG2C+ cells in four donors, at 28.3-60.1%. Whether the expanded NKG2C-expressing T cell clones were specific for HCMV antigens remained unclear. The eight sequenced donors were randomly selected healthy volunteers, three men and five women. HCMV serostatus was determined by detecting HCMV-specific IgG in serum with a commercial ELISA kit. MIGEC handled demultiplexing of the reads and grouping by UMI, while MiTCR was used to assemble and quantify clonotypes. To exclude erroneous sequences, any TCR cDNA sequence not supported by at least two reads was discarded. The tcR package was used for downstream repertoire analysis, and clonotypes were matched across fractions by CDR3 nucleotide sequence plus V segment. VDJmatch was used to annotate antigen specificity against VDJdb, with one amino acid substitution allowed in CDR3.

The rearranged chain carries TRBV7-9 and TRBJ2-5, with TRBD1 perhaps the D gene, on 6 matching bases. This receptor was taken from a woman between 18 and 30 years old in good health. The sample taken for sequencing was CD4+ T cells sorted from blood. The DNA reads as follows: TGTGCCAGCAGCCTCGGGACACCAGGCCAGGAGACCCAGTACTTC. It codes for CASSLGTPGQETQYF.